This T cell receptor beta chain is from a study of cytomegalovirus exposure and HLA in healthy donors. PCR was performed using 60 Vbeta and 13 Jbeta primers. The assay was immunoSEQ multiplex PCR, and TCRdb's table has in-frame clones only and misses some. Found here are tens of thousands of clones, about two thirds of them singletons; the top ten hold approximately 19%. Germline V gene sequence: CDR1 SNHLY, CDR2 FYNNEI. CDR3 length: 15 amino acids. V lost 1 base to trimming and J lost 2 bases, with 9 bases between them. Source material: PBMCs. The gene calls are TRBV2 and TRBJ1-5; the D gene is possibly TRBD1 (5 bases). This TCR was recovered from a woman in her sixties in good health and CMV-seropositive. The CDR3, as DNA: TGTGCCAGCAGTGAAGACGGGGGAGGCAATCAGCCCCAGCATTTT. It yields the protein CASSEDGGGNQPQHF.